Listed below are T cell receptor beta chains from one sample, sequenced in a study of blood T cell repertoires in COVID-19. This table comes from immunoSEQ multiplex PCR, and its TCRdb copy is limited to in-frame clones, with some not included. The table records 120,000 or so clones, roughly 87% of them present only once. The sequenced material came from peripheral blood. All receptors come from a human donor in a cohort sampled during active COVID-19. Each CDR3 is given with its conserved first and last residue. A D gene is named only where the DNA matches it firmly. Only some rows state a clone size, as once, few, many or a class for expanded clones.

v_call: TRBV27; clone_size: -; d_call: TRBD2; j_call: TRBJ2-3; cdr3_aa: CASSDLTGTSGRARKDTQYF; cdr3_nt: TGTGCCAGCAGCGACCTGACCGGGACTAGCGGGAGGGCCCGTAAAGATACGCAGTATTTT
v_call: TRBV7-8; clone_size: -; d_call: -; j_call: TRBJ1-1; cdr3_aa: CASSWRGKNTEAFF; cdr3_nt: TGTGCCAGCAGCTGGCGGGGCAAGAACACTGAAGCTTTCTTT
v_call: TRBV6-5; clone_size: -; d_call: TRBD1; j_call: TRBJ1-2; cdr3_aa: CASRRGNSVNGYTF; cdr3_nt: TGTGCCAGCCGCAGGGGGAACTCGGTAAACGGCTACACCTTC
v_call: TRBV19; clone_size: -; d_call: TRBD1; j_call: TRBJ2-7; cdr3_aa: CASSIDGQGTYEQYF; cdr3_nt: TGTGCCAGTAGTATAGACGGACAGGGTACCTACGAGCAGTACTTC
v_call: TRBV9; clone_size: once; d_call: -; j_call: TRBJ2-7; cdr3_aa: CASSVRLSSYEQYF; cdr3_nt: TGTGCCAGCAGCGTTCGACTGAGCTCCTACGAGCAGTACTTC
v_call: TRBV28; clone_size: -; d_call: TRBD2; j_call: TRBJ2-3; cdr3_aa: CASRSGRGLAGTDTQYF; cdr3_nt: TGTGCCAGCAGGTCAGGAAGGGGACTAGCGGGCACAGATACGCAGTATTTT
v_call: TRBV19; clone_size: few; d_call: -; j_call: TRBJ1-1; cdr3_aa: CASQNAYPSAEAFF; cdr3_nt: TGTGCCAGTCAAAACGCGTATCCCTCTGCCGAAGCTTTCTTT
v_call: TRBV7-9; clone_size: -; d_call: TRBD1; j_call: TRBJ1-3; cdr3_aa: CASSLGGTGGNTIYF; cdr3_nt: TGTGCCAGCAGCTTAGGAGGGACAGGAGGAAACACCATATATTTT
v_call: TRBV11-2; clone_size: -; d_call: -; j_call: TRBJ1-3; cdr3_aa: CASSLDLGVSGNTIYF; cdr3_nt: TGTGCCAGCAGCTTAGACCTGGGAGTTTCTGGAAACACCATATATTTT
v_call: TRBV24-1; clone_size: -; d_call: TRBD1; j_call: TRBJ2-7; cdr3_aa: CATSGGDRAYEQYF; cdr3_nt: TGTGCCACCAGTGGAGGGGACAGAGCCTACGAGCAGTACTTC
v_call: TRBV3-1/TRBV3-2; clone_size: -; d_call: TRBD1; j_call: TRBJ1-4; cdr3_aa: CASSPGQGAFEKLFF; cdr3_nt: TGTGCCAGCAGCCCCGGACAGGGGGCTTTTGAAAAACTGTTTTTT
v_call: TRBV19; clone_size: few; d_call: -; j_call: TRBJ1-4; cdr3_aa: CASTGMAGEKLFF; cdr3_nt: TGTGCCAGTACCGGTATGGCCGGGGAAAAACTGTTTTTT
v_call: TRBV28; clone_size: -; d_call: -; j_call: TRBJ2-7; cdr3_aa: CASSLGHGIYEQYF; cdr3_nt: TGTGCCAGCAGTTTAGGGCACGGAATCTACGAGCAGTACTTC
v_call: TRBV5-1; clone_size: few; d_call: TRBD2; j_call: TRBJ2-2; cdr3_aa: CASSFYLAGTNTGELFF; cdr3_nt: TGCGCCAGCAGCTTCTATCTAGCGGGGACGAACACCGGGGAGCTGTTTTTT
v_call: TRBV19; clone_size: -; d_call: TRBD1; j_call: TRBJ1-5; cdr3_aa: CASSTPQGMGNQPQHF; cdr3_nt: TGTGCCAGTAGTACCCCACAGGGGATGGGCAATCAGCCCCAGCATTTT
v_call: TRBV5-6; clone_size: -; d_call: -; j_call: TRBJ1-4; cdr3_aa: CASSTLLVHNEKLFF; cdr3_nt: TGTGCCAGCAGCACCTTACTCGTCCATAATGAAAAACTGTTTTTT